Listed here are 9 T cell receptor beta chains from one sample, sequenced in a study of blood T cell repertoires in COVID-19. Measured with immunoSEQ multiplex PCR; TCRdb has only the in-frame clones, and not every one. The sample consists of a few hundred thousand clones, 85% to 90% of them appearing once. Sequences were obtained from PBMCs or T cells enriched from blood (not recorded which). These receptors all stem from a woman aged 18-29 years with acute COVID-19.

The chain joins TRBV9 to TRBJ2-7; possible D gene TRBD2, 5 bases. Trimming stripped 4 bases from V and 4 bases from J, with 12 bases between. Per germline, CDR1 SGDLS and CDR2 YYNGEE. The CDR3 has 13 amino acids. The CDR3 here is CASSLNSGYEQYF. CDR3 DNA: TGTGCCAGCAGCCTAAACAGCGGATACGAGCAGTACTTC.

The J gene is TRBJ2-1, the V gene TRBV28; the match to TRBD1 covers 8 bases. Unmatched junction bases numbered 22, after V lost 4 bases and J lost 5 bases. Germline CDR1 is MDHEN and CDR2 is SYDVKM. The CDR3 has 20 amino acids. CDR3 sequence: CASSSTGTGALIGSDNEQFF. CDR3 bases: TGTGCCAGCAGTTCGACCGGGACAGGTGCCCTAATTGGGTCGGACAATGAGCAGTTCTTC.

V gene TRBV7-8 combines with J gene TRBJ1-1; 12 nucleotides line up with TRBD1. The CDR3 spans 15 residues. Germline CDR1 and CDR2: SGHVS and FQNEAQ. V was clipped by 6 bases and J by 4 bases; unmatched bases: 6. The CDR3 bases are TGTGCCAGCAGACTTAGGGACAGGGGGCTCACTGAAGCTTTCTTT. Amino acid sequence: CASRLRDRGLTEAFF.

Only one count was recorded for this clone. The J gene is TRBJ1-1, the V gene TRBV21-1; whether TRBD1, the table's D call, matches the DNA was not checked. TRBV21-1 counts as a pseudogene. This CDR3 is 15 amino acids long. CDR3 region: CARGQGRGTNTEAFF. CDR3 DNA sequence: TGTGCCAGAGGACAGGGGAGAGGGACGAACACTGAAGCTTTCTTT.

CDR3 nucleotide sequence: TGTGCCAGCAGTTTCAAACGGGACTATACCTACGAGCAGTACTTC. Encoded protein: CASSFKRDYTYEQYF. The chain combines TRBV6-2 or TRBV6-3 with TRBJ2-7; 7 bases fit TRBD2. The CDR3 extends over 15 amino acids. Germline lookup yields CDR1 MNHEY and CDR2 SVGEGT. V shed 4 bases and J 2 bases; nucleotides not matched to a gene: 8.

The chain recombines TRBV19 with TRBJ2-3; 9 bases match TRBD2. The V and J ends lost 2 bases and 1 base, in that order; junction bases with no gene match: 10. The CDR3 length is 18 residues. The germline CDR1 and CDR2 sequences are LNHDA and SQIVND (reference sequence). In DNA form, the CDR3 reads TGTGCCAGTAGTATAACCCCGCGGGGGGGGGCTGGCACAGATACGCAGTATTTT. Amino acid sequence: CASSITPRGGAGTDTQYF.

The chain is built from TRBV11-2 and TRBJ2-3; 8 bases align to TRBD1. V lost 3 bases to trimming and J lost 1 base; unmatched junction nucleotides: 6. CDR1 is SGHAT, CDR2 FQNNGV, per germline. The CDR3 loop spans 16 amino acids. CDR3 nucleotides: TGTGCCAGCAGCTTGTGGACAGGGAGGCGCACAGATACGCAGTATTTT. The encoded protein is CASSLWTGRRTDTQYF.

This clone has just one count. The CDR3 here is CASTEFSGSSYEQYF. The CDR3 coding sequence is TGTGCCAGCACGGAGTTTTCCGGGAGCTCCTACGAGCAGTACTTC. The chain carries TRBV7-6 and TRBJ2-7, with D possibly TRBD2 on 6 matching bases. The CDR3 is made up of 15 amino acids. CDR1 SGHVS and CDR2 FNYEAQ come from the germline V gene. Trimming took 7 bases from V and 0 from J, leaving 16 bases between them.

This chain joins TRBV7-2 and TRBJ2-2; D gene ambiguous. Germline-derived CDR1 and CDR2 are SGHTA and FQGNSA. Trimming removed 3 bases at V and 6 bases at J, with 11 bases between. The length of the CDR3 is 14 residues. The CDR3 is CASSLSTSPGELFF. CDR3 DNA: TGTGCCAGCAGCTTGAGCACCTCCCCCGGGGAGCTGTTTTTT.